In its sample, the clone carrying this T cell receptor beta chain was seen a few times. Its matching antigen is unknown. The data are from a study of T cell repertoires in cytomegalovirus infection. Study background: HLA-B-restricted CMV epitopes that are well studied were used alongside recently identified HLA-C-restricted ones. Based on public TCR beta signatures, there were indications of CMV infection and of a matching HLA type.

General study points: Across the ex vivo response, the dominant clonotypes were HLA-C-restricted CMV-specific TCR beta clonotypes. Identification of carriers of CMV plus the relevant HLA was achieved through cumulative public TCR beta family frequency.

With 0 bases removed from V and 3 bases from J, the gap between germline ends came to 12 bases. Per germline, CDR1 MGHRA and CDR2 YSYEKL. The CDR3 consists of 16 residues. TCRdb ran MiXCR on the reads and lists one entry per CDR3 protein. The sample has 140,000 to 150,000 distinct CDR3 sequences, about 31% seen once. The material sequenced was CD8+ T cells from cultured PBMCs, taken from culture after CMV antigen stimulation. The chain combines TRBV4-1 with TRBJ1-3; D might be TRBD1 (5 bases). This TCR derives from a human donor in good health (CMV status not recorded). Some clones in this sample may be carry-over from other donors' samples. The CDR3 protein is CASSQDRAGLGNTIYF. In DNA form, the CDR3 reads TGCGCCAGCAGCCAAGACCGGGCAGGGCTTGGAAACACCATATATTTT.